What follows are 11 T cell receptor beta chains derived from one specimen sequenced in a study of blood T cell repertoires in COVID-19 (TCRdb year 2020). Preparation of the library involved the immunoSEQ multiplex PCR assay. Not all clones reach the TCRdb copy of this immuneACCESS table, which keeps in-frame sequences only. Checked studies attribute under half of the gap to unresolved V genes and leave the rest unexplained. The sample table lists 75,000 or so clones, around 90% of them with a count of one. Together, the top ten hold nearly 5% of the sample. The sequenced material came from peripheral blood. Receptor source: a woman of 80 years or more with active or convalescent COVID-19.

V is TRBV5-1 and J is TRBJ2-1; TRBD2 is a possible D gene (6 bases). From germline, CDR1 is SGHRS and CDR2 YFSETQ. CDR3 size: 16 residues. V was pared by 0 bases and J by 9 bases, with 19 bases between. The CDR3 is CASSLEGSGSGSEQFF. The CDR3 bases are TGCGCCAGCAGCTTGGAGGGTAGCGGTTCGGGGAGTGAGCAGTTCTTC.

V is TRBV27 and J is TRBJ1-5, with 11 bases aligning to TRBD1. V dropped 5 bases and J dropped 4; count of bases not matched to a gene: 7. Germline CDR1 is MNHEY and CDR2 is SMNVEV (reference sequence). This CDR3 has 16 amino acids. DNA of the CDR3: TGTGCCAGCAGTATCCTGGGACAGGGGGGTAATCAGCCCCAGCATTTT. This translates into CASSILGQGGNQPQHF.

The rearrangement links TRBV6-2 or TRBV6-3 to TRBJ2-7; 8 bases match TRBD2. The germline V gene encodes CDR1 MNHEY and CDR2 SVGEGT. CDR3 length: 16 amino acids. The J segment lost 3 bases and the V segment lost 6 bases, leaving 13 bases of the junction unmatched. The CDR3 protein is CASSNSGLAGFYEQYF. CDR3 nucleotide sequence: TGTGCCAGCAGCAACTCCGGGCTAGCGGGCTTCTACGAGCAGTACTTC.

The chain combines TRBV6-2 or TRBV6-3 with TRBJ2-1, with 9 nucleotides matching TRBD2. The J segment lost 7 bases and the V segment lost 2 bases, leaving 6 bases of the junction unmatched. The germline gives CDR1 MNHEY, CDR2 SVGEGT. The CDR3 totals 15 residues. This CDR3 is CASSYRGGRGNEQFF. For the CDR3, the DNA is TGTGCCAGCAGTTACCGGGGCGGGAGGGGGAATGAGCAGTTCTTC.

The gene calls are TRBV30 and TRBJ2-4, with TRBD2 matching over 8 bases. Trimming cost V 0 bases and J 3 bases; bases outside gene matches: 4. The CDR3 contains 15 residues. Germline V lookup: CDR1 GTSNPN, CDR2 SVGIG (reference sequence). CDR3 DNA sequence: TGTGCCTGGAGTGTACCGGGAGGGGGCAAAAACATTCAGTACTTC. Translation gives CAWSVPGGGKNIQYF.

The rearrangement joins TRBV7-2 to TRBJ2-4, with D perhaps matching TRBD2 (5 bases). Germline CDR1 is SGHTA and CDR2 is FQGNSA. CDR3 length equals 12 residues. V was cut by 5 bases and J by 10 bases, with 12 bases left in between. The DNA for the CDR3 is TGTGCCAGCAGCCCTCTAGGAGGAATTCAGTACTTC. This gives the protein CASSPLGGIQYF.

This chain joins TRBV7-8 and TRBJ1-5, with D possibly being TRBD1 (6 bases). Trimming left V 1 base short and J 2 bases short, with 15 bases between. The CDR3 consists of 17 residues. Germline V gene sequence: CDR1 SGHVS, CDR2 FQNEAQ. The CDR3 DNA sequence: TGTGCCAGCAGCTTAGGTCGGGGGGGGCTCGGCAATCAGCCCCAGCATTTT. It codes for CASSLGRGGLGNQPQHF.

This chain uses TRBV9 with TRBJ2-5, with 11 bases matching TRBD2. CDR1 and CDR2 (germline): SGDLS, YYNGEE. V lost 0 bases, J lost 5 bases, and 9 bases stayed unmatched. The CDR3 is 17 amino acids. The CDR3 protein is CASSVGSSGRTLETQYF. CDR3 in DNA: TGTGCCAGCAGCGTAGGATCTAGCGGGAGGACTCTTGAGACCCAGTACTTC.

This sequence joins TRBV20-1 and TRBJ1-5, with 8 bases aligning to TRBD1. J gave up 3 bases and V 3 bases, and 7 bases lay outside the gene matches. The CDR3 has 15 residues. Germline V gene data show CDR1 as DFQATT and CDR2 as SNEGSKA (reference sequence). CDR3 sequence reads: CSASGGQGDNQPQHF. The DNA for the CDR3 is TGCAGTGCTAGTGGTGGACAGGGAGACAATCAGCCCCAGCATTTT.

The gene calls are TRBV10-2 and TRBJ2-1; TRBD2 matches at 8 bases. V dropped 6 bases and J dropped 0; count of bases not matched to a gene: 4. Germline assignment: CDR1 WSHSY and CDR2 SAAADI. This CDR3 is built from 15 residues. The CDR3 spells CASSPGGGSYNEQFF. In DNA, the CDR3 is TGCGCCAGCAGCCCCGGGGGGGGCTCCTACAATGAGCAGTTCTTC.

V gene TRBV6-2 or TRBV6-3 combines with J gene TRBJ1-1; 8 positions match TRBD1. V dropped 5 bases and J dropped 0; count of bases not matched to a gene: 14. The germline CDR1 and CDR2 sequences are MNHEY and SVGEGT. The CDR3 has 18 residues. Written as DNA, the CDR3 is TGTGCCAGCAGTCGGAGGACAGGGAGAGGGGGCATGAACACTGAAGCTTTCTTT. Protein: CASSRRTGRGGMNTEAFF.